The table lists the clone carrying this T cell receptor (beta chain) with a few counts. No antigen is known for it. The sample belongs to a study of early T cells in non-severe SARS-CoV-2 infection. As for the study in general: Bulk RNA isolated from unsorted whole blood underwent sequencing; chains were not paired. Study observations and caveats: Reliance on VDJdb matching favored anti-spike CD8 responses; private and CD4 specificities were missed.

The V end was cut by 5 bases, the J end by 8 bases, with 15 bases between. Germline V lookup: CDR1 SGHVS, CDR2 FQNEAQ. The CDR3 is made up of 13 amino acids. Researchers attached unique molecular identifiers to individual cDNA molecules. TCRdb reprocessed the 5' RACE reads via MiXCR and lists one record per CDR3 protein. The table has around 70,000 distinct CDR3 sequences, roughly 9.1% seen once. The sample consisted of whole blood. The source is an adult who was a healthcare worker with PCR-confirmed SARS-CoV-2 infection or an uninfected control (not recorded which). This rearrangement joins TRBV7-8 to TRBJ1-1; tentative D call: TRBD1 (5 bases). The CDR3, as DNA: TGTGCCAGCAGCCCGGACATTCGGAACGAAGCTTTCTTT. It yields the protein CASSPDIRNEAFF.